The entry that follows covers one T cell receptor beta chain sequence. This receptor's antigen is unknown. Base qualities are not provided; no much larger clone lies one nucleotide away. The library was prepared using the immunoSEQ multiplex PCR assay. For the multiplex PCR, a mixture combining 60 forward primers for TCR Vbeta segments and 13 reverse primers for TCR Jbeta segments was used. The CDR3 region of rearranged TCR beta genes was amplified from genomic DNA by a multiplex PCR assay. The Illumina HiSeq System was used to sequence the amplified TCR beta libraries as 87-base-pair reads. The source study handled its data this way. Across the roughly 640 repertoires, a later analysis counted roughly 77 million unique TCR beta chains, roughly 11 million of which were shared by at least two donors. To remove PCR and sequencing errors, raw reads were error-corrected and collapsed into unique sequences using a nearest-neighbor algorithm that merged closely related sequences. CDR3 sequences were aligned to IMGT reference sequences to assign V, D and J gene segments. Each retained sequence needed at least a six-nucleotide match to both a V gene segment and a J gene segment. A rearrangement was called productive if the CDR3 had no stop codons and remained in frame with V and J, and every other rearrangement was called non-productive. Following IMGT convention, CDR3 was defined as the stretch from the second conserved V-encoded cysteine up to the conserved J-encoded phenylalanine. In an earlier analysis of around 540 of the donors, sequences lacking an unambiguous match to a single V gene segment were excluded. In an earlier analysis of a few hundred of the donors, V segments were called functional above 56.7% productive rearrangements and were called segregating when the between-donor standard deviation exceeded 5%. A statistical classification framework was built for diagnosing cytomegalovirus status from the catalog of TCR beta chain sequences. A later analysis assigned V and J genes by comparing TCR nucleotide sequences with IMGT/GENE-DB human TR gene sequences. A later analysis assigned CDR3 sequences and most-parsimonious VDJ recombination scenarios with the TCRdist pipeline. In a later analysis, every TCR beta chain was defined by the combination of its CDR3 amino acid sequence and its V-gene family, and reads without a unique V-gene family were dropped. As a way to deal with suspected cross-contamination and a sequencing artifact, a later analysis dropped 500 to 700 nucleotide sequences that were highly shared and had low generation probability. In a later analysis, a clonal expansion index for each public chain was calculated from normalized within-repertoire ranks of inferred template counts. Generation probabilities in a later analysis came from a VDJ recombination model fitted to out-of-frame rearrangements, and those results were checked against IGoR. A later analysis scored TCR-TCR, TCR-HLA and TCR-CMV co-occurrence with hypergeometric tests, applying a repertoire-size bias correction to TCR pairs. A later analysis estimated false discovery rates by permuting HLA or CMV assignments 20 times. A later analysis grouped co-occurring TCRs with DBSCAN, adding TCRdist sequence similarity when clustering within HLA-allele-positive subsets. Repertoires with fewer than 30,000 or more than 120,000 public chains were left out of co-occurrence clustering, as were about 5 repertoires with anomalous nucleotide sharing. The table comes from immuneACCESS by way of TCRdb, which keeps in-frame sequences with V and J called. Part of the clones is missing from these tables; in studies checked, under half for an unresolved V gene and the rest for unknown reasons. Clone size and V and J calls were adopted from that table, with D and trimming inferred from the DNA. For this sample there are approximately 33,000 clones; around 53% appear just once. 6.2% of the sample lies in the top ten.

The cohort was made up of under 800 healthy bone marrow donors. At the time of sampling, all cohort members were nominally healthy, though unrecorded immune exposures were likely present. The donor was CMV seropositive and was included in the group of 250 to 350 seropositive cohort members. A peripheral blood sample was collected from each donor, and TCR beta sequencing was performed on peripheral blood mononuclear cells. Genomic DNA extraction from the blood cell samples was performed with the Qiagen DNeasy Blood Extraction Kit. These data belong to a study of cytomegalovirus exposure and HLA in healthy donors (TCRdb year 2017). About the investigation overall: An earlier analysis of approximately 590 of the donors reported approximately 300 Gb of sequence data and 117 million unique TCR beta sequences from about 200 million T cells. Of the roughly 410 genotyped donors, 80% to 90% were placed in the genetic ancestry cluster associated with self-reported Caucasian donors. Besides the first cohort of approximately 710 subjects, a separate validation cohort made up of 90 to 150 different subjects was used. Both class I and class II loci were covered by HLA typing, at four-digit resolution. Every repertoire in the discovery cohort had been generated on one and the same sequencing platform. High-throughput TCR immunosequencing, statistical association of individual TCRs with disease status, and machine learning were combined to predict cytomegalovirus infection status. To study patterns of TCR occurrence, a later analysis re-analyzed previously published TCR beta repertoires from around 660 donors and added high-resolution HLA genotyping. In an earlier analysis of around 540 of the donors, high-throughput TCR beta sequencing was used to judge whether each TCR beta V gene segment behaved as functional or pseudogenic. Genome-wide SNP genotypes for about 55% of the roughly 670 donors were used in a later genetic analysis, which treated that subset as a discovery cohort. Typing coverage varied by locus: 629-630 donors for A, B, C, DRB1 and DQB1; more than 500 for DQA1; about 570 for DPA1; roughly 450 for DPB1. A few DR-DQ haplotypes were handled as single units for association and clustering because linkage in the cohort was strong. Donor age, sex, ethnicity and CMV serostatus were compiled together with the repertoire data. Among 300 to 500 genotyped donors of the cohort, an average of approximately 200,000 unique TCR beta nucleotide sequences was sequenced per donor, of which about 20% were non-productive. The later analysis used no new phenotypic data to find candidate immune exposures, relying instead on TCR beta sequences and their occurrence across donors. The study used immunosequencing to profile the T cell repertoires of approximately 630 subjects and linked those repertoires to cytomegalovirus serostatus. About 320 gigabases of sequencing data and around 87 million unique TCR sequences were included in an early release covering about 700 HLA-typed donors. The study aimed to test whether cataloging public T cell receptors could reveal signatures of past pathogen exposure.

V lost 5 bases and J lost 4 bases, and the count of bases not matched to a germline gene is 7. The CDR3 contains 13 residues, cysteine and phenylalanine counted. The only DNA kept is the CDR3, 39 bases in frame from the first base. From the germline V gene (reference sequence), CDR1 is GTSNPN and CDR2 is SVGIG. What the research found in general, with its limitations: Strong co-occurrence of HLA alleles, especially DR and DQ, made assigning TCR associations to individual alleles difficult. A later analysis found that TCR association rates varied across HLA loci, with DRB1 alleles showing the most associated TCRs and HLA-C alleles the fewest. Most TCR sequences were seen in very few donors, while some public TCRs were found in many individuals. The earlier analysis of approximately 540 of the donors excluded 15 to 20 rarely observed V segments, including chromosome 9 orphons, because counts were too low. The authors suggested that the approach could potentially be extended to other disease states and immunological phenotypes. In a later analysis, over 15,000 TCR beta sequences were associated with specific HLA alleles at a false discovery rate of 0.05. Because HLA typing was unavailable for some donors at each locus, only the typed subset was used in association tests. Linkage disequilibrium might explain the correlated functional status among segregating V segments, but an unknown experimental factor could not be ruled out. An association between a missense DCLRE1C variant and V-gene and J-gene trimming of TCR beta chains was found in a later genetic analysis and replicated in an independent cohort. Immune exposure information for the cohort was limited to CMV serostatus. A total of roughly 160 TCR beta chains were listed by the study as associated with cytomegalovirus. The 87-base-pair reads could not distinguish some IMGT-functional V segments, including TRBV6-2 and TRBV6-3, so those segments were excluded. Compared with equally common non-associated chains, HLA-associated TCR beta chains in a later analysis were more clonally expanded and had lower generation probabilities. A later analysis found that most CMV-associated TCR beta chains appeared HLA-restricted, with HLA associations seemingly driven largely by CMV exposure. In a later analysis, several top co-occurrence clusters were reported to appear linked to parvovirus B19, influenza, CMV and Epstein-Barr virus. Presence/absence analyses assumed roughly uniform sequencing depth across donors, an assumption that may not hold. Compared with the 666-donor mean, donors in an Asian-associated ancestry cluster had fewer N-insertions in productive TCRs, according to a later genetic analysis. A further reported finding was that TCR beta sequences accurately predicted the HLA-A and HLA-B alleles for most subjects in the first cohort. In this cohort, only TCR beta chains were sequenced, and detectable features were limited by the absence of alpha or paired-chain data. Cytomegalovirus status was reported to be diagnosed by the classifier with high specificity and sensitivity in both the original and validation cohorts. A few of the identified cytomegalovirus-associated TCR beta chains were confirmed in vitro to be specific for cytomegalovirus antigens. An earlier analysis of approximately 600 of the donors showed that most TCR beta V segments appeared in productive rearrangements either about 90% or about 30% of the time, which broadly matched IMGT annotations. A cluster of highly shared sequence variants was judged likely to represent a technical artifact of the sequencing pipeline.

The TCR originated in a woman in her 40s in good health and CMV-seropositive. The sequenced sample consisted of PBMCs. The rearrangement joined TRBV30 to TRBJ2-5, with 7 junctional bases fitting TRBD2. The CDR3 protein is CAWGLVMAETQYF. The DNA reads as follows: TGTGCCTGGGGACTAGTGATGGCAGAGACCCAGTACTTC.